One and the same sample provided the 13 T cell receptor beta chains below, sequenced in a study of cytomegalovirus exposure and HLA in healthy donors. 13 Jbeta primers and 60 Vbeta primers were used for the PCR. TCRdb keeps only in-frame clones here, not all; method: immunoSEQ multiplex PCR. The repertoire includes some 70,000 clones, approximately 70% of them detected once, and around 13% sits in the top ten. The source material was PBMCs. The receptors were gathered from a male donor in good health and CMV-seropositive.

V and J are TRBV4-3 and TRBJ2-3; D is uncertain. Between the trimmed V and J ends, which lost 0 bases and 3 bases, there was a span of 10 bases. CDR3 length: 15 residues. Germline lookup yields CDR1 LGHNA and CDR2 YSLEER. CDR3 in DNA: TGCGCCAGCAGCCAAGATCTTAGATTTACAGATACGCAGTATTTT. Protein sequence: CASSQDLRFTDTQYF.

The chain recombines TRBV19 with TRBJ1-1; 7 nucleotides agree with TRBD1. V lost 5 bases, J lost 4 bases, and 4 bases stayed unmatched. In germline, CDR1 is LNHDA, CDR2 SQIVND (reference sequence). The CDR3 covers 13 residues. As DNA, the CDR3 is TGTGCCAGTAGTCCGTACAGGGGCACTGAAGCTTTCTTT. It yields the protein CASSPYRGTEAFF. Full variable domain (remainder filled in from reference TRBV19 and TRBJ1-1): DGGITQSPKYLFRKEGQNVTLSCEQNLNHDAMYWYRQDPGQGLRLIYYSQIVNDFQKGDIAEGYSVSREKKESFPLTVTSAQKNPTAFYLCASSPYRGTEAFFGQGTRLTVV.

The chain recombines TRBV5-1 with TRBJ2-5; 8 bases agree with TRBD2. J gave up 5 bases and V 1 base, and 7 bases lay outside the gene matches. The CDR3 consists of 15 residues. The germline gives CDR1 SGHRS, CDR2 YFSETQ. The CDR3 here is CASSLTSGSWETQYF. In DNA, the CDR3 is TGCGCCAGCAGCTTGACTAGCGGTTCGTGGGAGACCCAGTACTTC.

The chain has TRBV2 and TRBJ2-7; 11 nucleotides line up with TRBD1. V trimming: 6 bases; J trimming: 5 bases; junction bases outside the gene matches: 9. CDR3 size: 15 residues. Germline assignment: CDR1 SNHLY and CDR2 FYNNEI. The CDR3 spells CASRKGTGGSHEQYF. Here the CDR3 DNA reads TGTGCCAGCAGAAAAGGGACAGGGGGGAGCCACGAGCAGTACTTC.

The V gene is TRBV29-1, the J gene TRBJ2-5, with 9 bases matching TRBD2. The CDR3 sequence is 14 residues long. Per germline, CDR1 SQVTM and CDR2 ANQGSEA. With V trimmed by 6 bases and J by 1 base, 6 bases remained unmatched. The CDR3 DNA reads TGCAGCGTCTTCAGCGGGGGGTTCCAAGAGACCCAGTACTTC. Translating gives CSVFSGGFQETQYF.

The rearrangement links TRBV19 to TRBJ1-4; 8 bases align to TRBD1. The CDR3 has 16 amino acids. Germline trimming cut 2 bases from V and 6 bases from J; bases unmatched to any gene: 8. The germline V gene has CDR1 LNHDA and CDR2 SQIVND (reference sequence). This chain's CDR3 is CASSIILGQGHEKLFF. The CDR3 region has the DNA TGTGCCAGTAGTATAATTCTAGGACAGGGCCATGAAAAACTGTTTTTT.

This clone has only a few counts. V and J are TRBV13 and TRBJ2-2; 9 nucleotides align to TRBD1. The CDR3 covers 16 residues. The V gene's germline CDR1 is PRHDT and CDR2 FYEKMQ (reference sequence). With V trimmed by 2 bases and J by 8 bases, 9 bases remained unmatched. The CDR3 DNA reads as TGTGCCAGCAGCTTACAAGAGGACAGGGGATCTGGGGAGCTGTTTTTT. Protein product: CASSLQEDRGSGELFF. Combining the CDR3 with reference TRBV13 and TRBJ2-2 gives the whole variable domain AAGVIQSPRHLIKEKRETATLKCYPIPRHDTVYWYQQGPGQDPQFLISFYEKMQSDKGSIPDRFSAQQFSDYHSELNMSSLELGDSALYFCASSLQEDRGSGELFFGEGSRLTVL.

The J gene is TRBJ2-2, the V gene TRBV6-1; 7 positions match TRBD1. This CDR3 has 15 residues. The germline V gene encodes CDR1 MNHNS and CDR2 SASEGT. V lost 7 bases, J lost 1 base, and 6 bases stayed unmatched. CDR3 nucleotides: TGTGCCAGCAACCATAGGGGGCGGAACACCGGGGAGCTGTTTTTT. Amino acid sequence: CASNHRGRNTGELFF.

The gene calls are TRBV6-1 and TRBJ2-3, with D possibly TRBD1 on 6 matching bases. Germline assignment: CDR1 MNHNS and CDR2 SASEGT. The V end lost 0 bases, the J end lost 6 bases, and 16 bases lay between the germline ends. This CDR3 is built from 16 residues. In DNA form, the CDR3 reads TGTGCCAGCAGTGAAGCTACAGGGATGTATCCGGATACGCAGTATTTT. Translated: CASSEATGMYPDTQYF.

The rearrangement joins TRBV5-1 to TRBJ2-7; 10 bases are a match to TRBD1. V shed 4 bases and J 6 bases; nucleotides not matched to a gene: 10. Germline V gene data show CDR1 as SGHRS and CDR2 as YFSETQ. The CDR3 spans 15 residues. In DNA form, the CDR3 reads TGCGCCAGCAGCGCCCGGGACAGGGGAAGATTCGAGCAGTACTTC. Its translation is CASSARDRGRFEQYF. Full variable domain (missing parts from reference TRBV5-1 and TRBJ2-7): KAGVTQTPRYLIKTRGQQVTLSCSPISGHRSVSWYQQTPGQGLQFLFEYFSETQRNKGNFPGRFSGRQFSNSRSEMNVSTLELGDSALYLCASSARDRGRFEQYFGPGTRLTVT.

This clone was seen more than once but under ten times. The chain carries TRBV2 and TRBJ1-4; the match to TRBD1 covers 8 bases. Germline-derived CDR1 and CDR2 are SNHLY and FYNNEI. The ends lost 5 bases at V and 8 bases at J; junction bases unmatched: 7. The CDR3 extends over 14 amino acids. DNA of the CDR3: TGTGCCAGCAGTCGCGACAGGGGTAGGGAAAAACTGTTTTTT. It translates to CASSRDRGREKLFF. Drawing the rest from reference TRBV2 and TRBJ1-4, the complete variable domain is EPEVTQTPSHQVTQMGQEVILRCVPISNHLYFYWYRQILGQKVEFLVSFYNNEISEKSEIFDDQFSVERPDGSNFTLKIRSTKLEDSAMYFCASSRDRGREKLFFGSGTQLSVL.

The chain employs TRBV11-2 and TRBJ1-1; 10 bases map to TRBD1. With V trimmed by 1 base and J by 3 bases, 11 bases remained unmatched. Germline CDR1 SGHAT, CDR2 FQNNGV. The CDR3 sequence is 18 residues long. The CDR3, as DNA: TGTGCCAGCAGCTTAGCCCCACCCGGGACAGGGGAGGACACTGAAGCTTTCTTT. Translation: CASSLAPPGTGEDTEAFF.

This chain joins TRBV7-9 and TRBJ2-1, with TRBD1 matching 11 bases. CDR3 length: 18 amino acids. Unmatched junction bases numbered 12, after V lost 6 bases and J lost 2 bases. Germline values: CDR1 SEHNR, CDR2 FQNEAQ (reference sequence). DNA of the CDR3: TGTGCCAGCAGATTCGGACAGGGGGCCGGAATAACCTACAATGAGCAGTTCTTC. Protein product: CASRFGQGAGITYNEQFF.